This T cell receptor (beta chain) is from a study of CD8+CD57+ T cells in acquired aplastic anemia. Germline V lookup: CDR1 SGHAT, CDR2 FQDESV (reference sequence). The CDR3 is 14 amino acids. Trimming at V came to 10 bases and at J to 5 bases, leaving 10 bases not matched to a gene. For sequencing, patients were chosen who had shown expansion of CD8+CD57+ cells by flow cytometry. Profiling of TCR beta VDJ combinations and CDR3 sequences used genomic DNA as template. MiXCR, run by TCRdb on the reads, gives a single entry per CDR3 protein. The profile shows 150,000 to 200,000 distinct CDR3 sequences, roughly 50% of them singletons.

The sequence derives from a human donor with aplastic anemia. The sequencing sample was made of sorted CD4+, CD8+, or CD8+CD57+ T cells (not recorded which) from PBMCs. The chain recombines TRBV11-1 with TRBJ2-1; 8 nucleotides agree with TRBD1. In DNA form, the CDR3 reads TGTGCCACCCCGCGCGGACAGGGCCACAATGAGCAGTTCTTC. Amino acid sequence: CATPRGQGHNEQFF.